What follows are 18 T cell receptor beta chains derived from one specimen sequenced in a study of blood T cell repertoires in COVID-19. Some clones are missing from TCRdb's copy, which holds only in-frame ones; the method was immunoSEQ multiplex PCR. The sample lists 250,000 to 350,000 clones; approximately 87% were seen once. Sequencing was done on a sample of peripheral blood. All receptors derive from a woman aged 25-40 years with COVID-19, enrolled during active disease.

This clone was counted between two and nine times. The chain uses TRBV28 and TRBJ2-7, with D possibly matching TRBD1 (5 bases). The germline V and J ends were trimmed by 1 base and 0 bases, with 10 bases remaining between them. Germline loops: CDR1 MDHEN, CDR2 SYDVKM. The CDR3 extends over 15 amino acids. The CDR3 loop reads CASSLLQANSYEQYF. DNA of the CDR3: TGTGCCAGCAGTTTATTACAGGCCAACTCCTACGAGCAGTACTTC.

The rearrangement links TRBV6-5 to TRBJ1-1; 9 bases map to TRBD1. The germline V gene has CDR1 MNHEY and CDR2 SVGAGI. The CDR3 is made up of 15 amino acids. The V gene end was trimmed by 6 bases and the J gene end by 5 bases; junction bases not matched to a gene: 10. The DNA of the CDR3 is TGTGCCAGCAGATCGACAGGGGGATTTGTAACTGAAGCTTTCTTT. The encoded protein is CASRSTGGFVTEAFF.

The CDR3 reads CASSLESAGWYGYTF. CDR3 DNA: TGTGCCAGCAGCTTAGAATCCGCAGGGTGGTATGGCTACACCTTC. The V and J genes are TRBV7-2 and TRBJ1-2, with a weak D call TRBD1 (5 bases). The CDR3 length is 15 residues. V was cut by 1 base and J by 5 bases, with 14 bases left in between. Germline V CDR1 and CDR2: SGHTA, FQGNSA.

This chain links TRBV4-2 with TRBJ2-2, with D possibly being TRBD2 (6 bases). The germline V and J ends were trimmed by 1 base and 6 bases, with 15 bases remaining between them. This CDR3 has 16 amino acids. Germline V CDR1 and CDR2: LGHNA, YNFKEQ. The CDR3 sequence: CASSQAVGGYAGELFF. The CDR3 DNA follows: TGTGCCAGCAGCCAAGCCGTTGGGGGGTACGCCGGGGAGCTGTTTTTT.

The chain carries TRBV30 and TRBJ1-1; TRBD1 aligns across 7 bases. Trimming took 0 bases from V and 11 from J; bases not matched to a gene: 9. CDR1 is GTSNPN and CDR2 is SVGIG in the germline V gene (reference sequence). The CDR3 spans 13 residues. The CDR3 nucleotides are TGTGCCTGGAGTGTAAGGGGGCGCGATGAGGCTTTCTTT. Protein sequence: CAWSVRGRDEAFF.

The chain links TRBV5-4 to TRBJ1-1, with a tentative D call TRBD1 (6 bases). Trimming took 0 bases from V and 7 from J, leaving 16 bases between them. The V gene's germline CDR1 is SGHNT and CDR2 YYREEE (reference sequence). The CDR3 has 15 amino acids. The CDR3 sequence is CASSLVIGGGLEAFF. The CDR3 DNA reads TGTGCCAGCAGCTTGGTAATCGGCGGGGGCCTTGAAGCTTTCTTT. Supplemented by reference TRBV5-4 and TRBJ1-1, the full variable domain reads ETGVTQSPTHLIKTRGQQVTLRCSSQSGHNTVSWYQQALGQGPQFIFQYYREEENGRGNFPPRFSGLQFPNYSSELNVNALELDDSALYLCASSLVIGGGLEAFFGQGTRLTVV.

Many counts were recorded for this clone. V and J are TRBV6-1 and TRBJ2-7; 11 bases are a match to TRBD2. CDR3 length: 14 residues. The junction had 1 base not matched to a gene; V was cut back by 2 bases and J by 4 bases. Germline V CDR1 and CDR2: MNHNS, SASEGT. The CDR3 DNA follows: TGTGCCAGCAGTGAAACTAGCGGGAGTTACGAGCAGTACTTC. Encoded protein: CASSETSGSYEQYF.

The rearrangement joins TRBV29-1 to TRBJ2-1; possible D gene TRBD1, 6 bases. The V end lost 1 base, the J end lost 3 bases, and 10 bases lay between the germline ends. The CDR3 consists of 14 residues. Germline lookup yields CDR1 SQVTM and CDR2 ANQGSEA. The CDR3 loop reads CSVEGQVNYNEQFF. The CDR3 DNA reads as TGCAGCGTTGAAGGACAGGTAAACTACAATGAGCAGTTCTTC.

This chain uses TRBV7-9 with TRBJ2-1, with TRBD2 matching 8 bases. In germline, CDR1 is SEHNR, CDR2 FQNEAQ (reference sequence). This CDR3 is 15 amino acids long. Trimming took 3 bases from V and 5 from J; bases not matched to a gene: 6. The chain's CDR3 is CASSFDGRGDNEQFF. DNA of the CDR3: TGTGCCAGCAGCTTCGATGGGCGGGGGGACAATGAGCAGTTCTTC.

Many counts were recorded for this clone. This chain uses TRBV18 with TRBJ2-7, with TRBD2 matching over 8 bases. The CDR3 runs to 15 residues. Losses at the gene ends were 3 bases for V and 6 bases for J; bases not matched to a gene: 10. Germline V gene lookup returns CDR1 KGHSH and CDR2 LQKENI. The CDR3 sequence is CASSPRRAGEAEQYF. CDR3 coding DNA: TGTGCCAGCTCACCGCGGAGAGCGGGAGAAGCCGAGCAGTACTTC.

The chain has TRBV2 and TRBJ1-5; 7 bases line up with TRBD1. CDR1 SNHLY and CDR2 FYNNEI come from the germline V gene. J gave up 3 bases and V 4 bases, and 3 bases lay outside the gene matches. CDR3 size: 14 residues. CDR3 region: CASSAEGANQPQHF. DNA of the CDR3: TGTGCCAGCAGTGCGGAGGGGGCCAATCAGCCCCAGCATTTT.

The V gene is TRBV19, the J gene TRBJ1-4; D might be TRBD1 (6 bases). V was pared by 4 bases and J by 5 bases, with 14 bases between. The CDR3 length is 15 residues. In germline, CDR1 is LNHDA, CDR2 SQIVND (reference sequence). This CDR3 reads CASSTRQATNEKLFF. DNA for the CDR3: TGTGCCAGTAGTACACGACAGGCCACAAATGAAAAACTGTTTTTT.

This chain joins TRBV2 and TRBJ2-5; 8 positions match TRBD2. V lost 4 bases to trimming and J lost 2 bases; unmatched junction nucleotides: 9. This CDR3 comprises 16 residues. The germline gives CDR1 SNHLY, CDR2 FYNNEI. CDR3 in amino acids: CASSGQRELWQETQYF. CDR3 DNA sequence: TGTGCCAGCAGTGGTCAGCGGGAGCTTTGGCAAGAGACCCAGTACTTC.

This rearrangement joins TRBV28 to TRBJ1-2, with no clear D. This CDR3 spans 14 amino acids. V lost 11 bases, J lost 5 bases, and 21 bases lay in between. Looked up from germline, CDR1 is MDHEN and CDR2 is SYDVKM. The CDR3 region is CACCPRPTGYGYTF. The CDR3 DNA is TGTGCCTGTTGCCCTCGGCCGACTGGATATGGCTACACCTTC.

The rearrangement uses TRBV29-1 and TRBJ1-3; D not resolved. This CDR3 region has 12 residues. Germline CDR1 SQVTM, CDR2 ANQGSEA. The V end lost 2 bases, the J end lost 4 bases, and 6 bases lay between the germline ends. CDR3 residues: CSVESSGNTIYF. The CDR3 DNA sequence: TGCAGCGTTGAATCTTCGGGAAACACCATATATTTT.

The chain carries TRBV18 and TRBJ2-7; TRBD1 matches 11 bases. V dropped 4 bases and J dropped 2; count of bases not matched to a gene: 1. The CDR3 covers 14 residues. The germline V gene encodes CDR1 KGHSH and CDR2 LQKENI. The CDR3 sequence: CASSRGQGAYEQYF. The CDR3 DNA sequence: TGTGCCAGCTCACGGGGACAGGGGGCCTACGAGCAGTACTTC.

This clone was detected only once. This rearrangement joins TRBV15 to TRBJ2-7; D is unclear. V lost 0 bases to trimming and J lost 7 bases, with 13 bases between them. The CDR3 consists of 14 residues. Germline lookup yields CDR1 LNHNV and CDR2 YYDKDF (reference sequence). The CDR3 coding sequence is TGTGCCACCAGCAGAGATTTAGACGGCGGAGAGCAGTACTTC. It is translated as CATSRDLDGGEQYF.

The rearrangement links TRBV2 to TRBJ1-1, with TRBD1 identical over 11 bases. CDR3 length equals 12 residues. The ends lost 6 bases at V and 9 bases at J; junction bases unmatched: 3. Germline V gene data show CDR1 as SNHLY and CDR2 as FYNNEI. This CDR3 is CASRGQGGKAFF. The CDR3 nucleotides are TGTGCCAGCAGGGGACAGGGGGGGAAAGCTTTCTTT.